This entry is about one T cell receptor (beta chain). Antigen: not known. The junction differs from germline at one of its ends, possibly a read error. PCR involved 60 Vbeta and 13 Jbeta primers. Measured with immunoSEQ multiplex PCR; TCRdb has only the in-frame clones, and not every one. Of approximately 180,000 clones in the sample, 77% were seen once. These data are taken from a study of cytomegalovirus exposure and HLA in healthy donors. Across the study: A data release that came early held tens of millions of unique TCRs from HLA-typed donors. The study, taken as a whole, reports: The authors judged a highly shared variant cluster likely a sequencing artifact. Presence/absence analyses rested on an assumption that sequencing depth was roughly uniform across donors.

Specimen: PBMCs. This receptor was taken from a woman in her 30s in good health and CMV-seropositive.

Here the CDR3 reads CASSSPGISHEQYF. As DNA, the CDR3 is TGCGCCAGCAGTTCACCCGGGATCTCCCACGAGCAGTACTTC. The V call is TRBV5-1, the J call TRBJ2-7; the D gene is possibly TRBD2 (5 bases). The CDR3 sequence is 14 residues long. Germline V gene sequence: CDR1 SGHRS, CDR2 YFSETQ.